The 28 T cell receptor beta chains reported below all come from one sample, sequenced in a study of identifying expanded T cells in peripheral blood. Sequenced by immunoSEQ multiplex PCR; TCRdb stores in-frame clones only, minus some. Of approximately 100,000 clones listed, about 87% were seen once; the top ten hold about 8.6%. The sample comprised blood. The receptors were sampled from a person between 18 and 69 years old in good health.

DNA of the CDR3: TGTGCCAGCAGCCGAGACAGGGATCAGCCCCAGCATTTT. It encodes CASSRDRDQPQHF. The chain carries TRBV7-2 and TRBJ1-5; 7 nucleotides match TRBD1. The germline V gene has CDR1 SGHTA and CDR2 FQGNSA. V trimming: 5 bases; J trimming: 5 bases; junction bases outside the gene matches: 3. The CDR3 sequence is 13 residues long.

This chain uses TRBV2 with TRBJ2-1; a weak D match, TRBD2 (6 bases). The CDR3 has 15 amino acids. Germline lookup yields CDR1 SNHLY and CDR2 FYNNEI. V lost 4 bases, J lost 0 bases, and 10 bases lay in between. The CDR3 protein is CASSGRGSSYNEQFF. CDR3 bases: TGTGCCAGCAGTGGCCGGGGGAGCTCCTACAATGAGCAGTTCTTC.

The rearrangement uses TRBV30 and TRBJ1-1; 7 bases agree with TRBD1. Per the germline V gene, CDR1 is GTSNPN and CDR2 is SVGIG (reference sequence). The CDR3 runs 13 residues. V gave up 2 bases and J gave up 5 bases; unmatched junction bases: 5. Here the CDR3 reads CAWSTQGGTEAFF. The CDR3 nucleotides are TGTGCCTGGAGTACGCAGGGGGGTACTGAAGCTTTCTTT.

The chain couples TRBV7-9 to TRBJ1-1; unclear D gene. CDR3 length: 13 residues. Germline CDR1 and CDR2: SEHNR and FQNEAQ (reference sequence). V gave up 5 bases and J gave up 0 bases, with 7 bases separating them. The CDR3 loop is CASSPGMNTEAFF. As DNA, the CDR3 is TGTGCCAGCAGCCCGGGAATGAACACTGAAGCTTTCTTT.

Regarding this clone: One base away lies a much larger clone, so this may be a sequencing read error. The chain combines TRBV2 with TRBJ2-7; unclear D gene. V lost 4 bases, J lost 3 bases, and 4 bases lay in between. The CDR3 covers 11 residues. Germline V lookup: CDR1 SNHLY, CDR2 FYNNEI. Here the CDR3 DNA reads TGTGCCAGCAGTGGATACTACGAGCAGTACTTC. It is translated as CASSGYYEQYF.

The CDR3 loop is CASSSGGGARTGELFF. CDR3 sequence (DNA): TGCGCCAGCAGCTCCGGTGGGGGGGCGCGCACCGGGGAGCTGTTTTTT. The chain recombines TRBV5-1 with TRBJ2-2, with D possibly matching TRBD2 (7 bases). CDR3 length equals 16 residues. With 3 bases removed from V and 4 bases from J, the gap between germline ends came to 16 bases. Germline CDR1 is SGHRS and CDR2 is YFSETQ.

The V call is TRBV5-5, the J call TRBJ2-7; 9 positions agree with TRBD1. Trimming took 3 bases from V and 5 from J; bases not matched to a gene: 6. Germline CDR1 SGHKS, CDR2 YYEKEE (reference sequence). The CDR3 runs to 14 residues. The CDR3 DNA is TGTGCCAGCAGCTCTTATGGGACAGGGAACGAGCAGTACTTC. This sequence encodes CASSSYGTGNEQYF.

The chain joins TRBV6-5 to TRBJ2-7; D not resolved. This CDR3 is 14 amino acids long. Per germline, CDR1 MNHEY and CDR2 SVGAGI. V lost 2 bases and J lost 2, with 10 bases in between. CDR3 sequence: CASSYTESTYEQYF. In DNA, the CDR3 is TGTGCCAGCAGTTACACAGAGAGTACCTACGAGCAGTACTTC.

In its sample, this clone was seen a few times. CDR3 amino acids: CASSYLQGDEQFF. CDR3 coding DNA: TGTGCCAGCAGTTACTTGCAGGGCGATGAGCAGTTCTTC. The chain couples TRBV6-6 to TRBJ2-1; D is possibly TRBD1 (5 bases). Trimming removed 1 base from V and 8 bases from J, with 9 bases in between. The length of the CDR3 is 13 residues. The germline gives CDR1 MNHNY, CDR2 SVGAGI (reference sequence).

The V call is TRBV6-5, the J call TRBJ2-2, with 7 bases fitting TRBD1. Losses at the gene ends were 6 bases for V and 2 bases for J; bases not matched to a gene: 6. Germline V gene sequence: CDR1 MNHEY, CDR2 SVGAGI. The CDR3 contains 15 residues. The CDR3, as DNA: TGTGCCAGCAGACGTAGGGACAGAAACACCGGGGAGCTGTTTTTT. Amino acid sequence: CASRRRDRNTGELFF.

V is TRBV19 and J is TRBJ1-2; 9 bases are a match to TRBD1. J gave up 7 bases and V 6 bases, and 0 bases lay outside the gene matches. CDR1 is LNHDA and CDR2 is SQIVND in the germline V gene (reference sequence). The CDR3 contains 11 residues. The CDR3, as DNA: TGTGCCAGTAGGGACAGGGGTGGCTACACCTTC. Translated, it gives CASRDRGGYTF.

This chain joins TRBV6-6 and TRBJ1-2, with 11 bases fitting TRBD1. CDR3 size: 14 residues. CDR1 MNHNY and CDR2 SVGAGI come from the germline V gene (reference sequence). The trim removed 6 bases at V and 8 bases at J, leaving 8 bases unmatched. For the CDR3, the DNA is TGTGCCAGCAGCCGAAGGACAGGGGGCTTGGGCTACACCTTC. Encoded protein: CASSRRTGGLGYTF.

This clone was counted once. V and J are TRBV5-6 and TRBJ2-5, with a weak D call TRBD1 (5 bases). Germline loops: CDR1 SGHDT, CDR2 YYEEEE. V lost 5 bases and J 5 bases, leaving 16 bases between the germline ends. This CDR3 region has 14 residues. CDR3 in DNA: TGTGCCAGCAGACCCACAGGACGGTCGGAGACCCAGTACTTC. Protein: CASRPTGRSETQYF.

The chain is built from TRBV18 and TRBJ2-5; D remains ambiguous. The germline V gene has CDR1 KGHSH and CDR2 LQKENI. CDR3 length equals 13 residues. With 1 base removed from V and 2 bases from J, the gap between germline ends came to 5 bases. The DNA for the CDR3 is TGTGCCAGCTCACCACGAATTCAAGAGACCCAGTACTTC. This gives the protein CASSPRIQETQYF.

This sequence joins TRBV6-5 and TRBJ1-4; TRBD1 matches 8 bases. The CDR3 consists of 13 residues. The germline V gene encodes CDR1 MNHEY and CDR2 SVGAGI. Trimming took 4 bases from V and 8 from J; bases not matched to a gene: 3. CDR3 sequence reads: CASSFGQGEKLFF. CDR3 DNA sequence: TGTGCCAGCAGTTTTGGACAGGGCGAAAAACTGTTTTTT.

As for this clone: The junction departs from germline at one end; a sequencing error may be responsible. V gene TRBV4-3 combines with J gene TRBJ2-1; no clear D. The CDR3 is 15 amino acids. From germline, CDR1 is LGHNA and CDR2 YSLEER. The CDR3 sequence is CASSHQAVSYNKQFF. The CDR3 DNA reads as TGCGCCAGCAGCCACCAAGCTGTGTCCTACAATAAGCAGTTCTTC.

The chain links TRBV19 to TRBJ2-1; no definite D call. Trimming cost V 2 bases and J 4 bases, with 6 bases left between them. Germline values: CDR1 LNHDA, CDR2 SQIVND (reference sequence). CDR3 length equals 13 residues. The CDR3 reads CASSISLYNEQFF. CDR3 bases: TGTGCCAGTAGTATAAGTCTTTACAATGAGCAGTTCTTC. The full variable domain, rest sourced from reference TRBV19 and TRBJ2-1, is DGGITQSPKYLFRKEGQNVTLSCEQNLNHDAMYWYRQDPGQGLRLIYYSQIVNDFQKGDIAEGYSVSREKKESFPLTVTSAQKNPTAFYLCASSISLYNEQFFGPGTRLTVL.

The J gene is TRBJ1-1, the V gene TRBV5-3, with 9 bases matching TRBD1. TRBV5-3 is marked as an open reading frame, function uncertain. The CDR3 consists of 15 residues. V trimming: 7 bases; J trimming: 6 bases; junction bases outside the gene matches: 13. The CDR3 is CARGQDRGHFPEAFF. The DNA for the CDR3 is TGTGCCAGAGGACAGGACAGGGGTCACTTCCCTGAAGCTTTCTTT.

The rearrangement uses TRBV4-3 and TRBJ2-7; 12 bases align to TRBD2. CDR1 and CDR2 (germline): LGHNA, YSLEER. With V trimmed by 4 bases and J by 3 bases, 4 bases remained unmatched. The CDR3 loop spans 15 amino acids. In nucleotides, the CDR3 is TGCGCCAGCAGCCCGTTACTAGCGGGGGGCTACGAGCAGTACTTC. Encoded protein: CASSPLLAGGYEQYF.

The chain has TRBV29-1 and TRBJ1-4; D is possibly TRBD1 (5 bases). The V gene lost 4 bases and the J gene lost 5 bases, with 11 bases spanning the gap. The CDR3 consists of 13 residues. The germline V gene encodes CDR1 SQVTM and CDR2 ANQGSEA. The CDR3 here is CSVARDPNEKLFF. The CDR3 DNA reads TGCAGCGTTGCGAGGGACCCCAATGAAAAACTGTTTTTT.

The chain carries TRBV5-1 and TRBJ1-6; D possibly corresponds to TRBD1 (6 bases). Germline lookup yields CDR1 SGHRS and CDR2 YFSETQ. There are 15 residues in the CDR3. V was cut by 0 bases and J by 9 bases, with 13 bases left in between. The CDR3 loop is CASSLAGEGISPLHF. CDR3 nucleotide sequence: TGCGCCAGCAGCTTGGCAGGGGAAGGGATTTCACCCCTCCACTTT.

This chain uses TRBV5-5 with TRBJ2-5; no reliable D call. V shed 4 bases and J shed 4 bases, with 8 bases lying between them. The CDR3 covers 12 residues. Germline V gene lookup returns CDR1 SGHKS and CDR2 YYEKEE (reference sequence). The CDR3 here is CASSLTIETQYF. The CDR3 DNA sequence: TGTGCCAGCAGCCTGACCATAGAGACCCAGTACTTC. Using reference TRBV5-5 and TRBJ2-5 for the parts outside the CDR3, the full variable domain is DAGVTQSPTHLIKTRGQQVTLRCSPISGHKSVSWYQQVLGQGPQFIFQYYEKEERGRGNFPDRFSARQFPNYSSELNVNALLLGDSALYLCASSLTIETQYFGPGTRLLVL.

V usage is TRBV5-4 and J usage is TRBJ1-1, with D uncertain. Between the trimmed V and J ends, which lost 0 bases and 8 bases, there was a span of 8 bases. CDR3 size: 12 residues. Germline V gene lookup returns CDR1 SGHNT and CDR2 YYREEE (reference sequence). The CDR3 loop is CASSLDAGEAFF. In DNA form, the CDR3 reads TGTGCCAGCAGCTTGGATGCGGGAGAAGCTTTCTTT.

The rearrangement links TRBV20-1 to TRBJ2-2; D perhaps matches TRBD2 (6 bases). CDR1 and CDR2 from the germline V gene are DFQATT and SNEGSKA (reference sequence). The CDR3 sequence is 11 residues long. With 0 bases removed from V and 10 bases from J, the gap between germline ends came to 6 bases. The CDR3 DNA reads TGCAGTGCTAGAGAGGGACTGGAGCTGTTTTTT. Translation gives CSAREGLELFF.

This clone appeared a few times. The chain recombines TRBV6-1 with TRBJ2-7; no clear D. V dropped 6 bases and J dropped 6 bases, with 18 bases sitting between them. The germline gives CDR1 MNHNS, CDR2 SASEGT. There are 14 residues in the CDR3. For the CDR3, the DNA is TGTGCCAGCAGAGACATACTTGGGGTAGGCGAGCAGTACTTC. Translated: CASRDILGVGEQYF.

The chain links TRBV10-1 to TRBJ2-1, with 11 bases matching TRBD2. CDR1 is WNHNN, CDR2 SYGVQD, per germline (reference sequence). This CDR3 has 19 residues. The V segment lost 11 bases and the J segment 2 bases; nucleotides outside the gene matches: 20. CDR3 region: CAGTVAGGYRTRPYNEQFF. The CDR3 DNA reads as TGCGCCGGGACTGTAGCGGGGGGGTACCGGACTCGCCCCTACAATGAGCAGTTCTTC.

J is TRBJ2-6 and V is TRBV29-1; D gene unclear. The CDR3 is made up of 13 amino acids. Germline assignment: CDR1 SQVTM and CDR2 ANQGSEA. Trimming removed 6 bases from V and 0 bases from J, with 6 bases in between. The CDR3 coding sequence is TGCAGCGTGGCGGACTCTGGGGCCAACGTCCTGACTTTC. Translation: CSVADSGANVLTF.

In its sample, this clone was seen once. The chain carries TRBV19 and TRBJ2-1; TRBD1 might be the D (5 bases). The CDR3 contains 15 residues. From germline, CDR1 is LNHDA and CDR2 SQIVND (reference sequence). With 3 bases removed from V and 0 bases from J, the gap between germline ends came to 9 bases. The chain's CDR3 is CASSMQGLSYNEQFF. Written as DNA, the CDR3 is TGTGCCAGTAGTATGCAGGGCCTCTCCTACAATGAGCAGTTCTTC.